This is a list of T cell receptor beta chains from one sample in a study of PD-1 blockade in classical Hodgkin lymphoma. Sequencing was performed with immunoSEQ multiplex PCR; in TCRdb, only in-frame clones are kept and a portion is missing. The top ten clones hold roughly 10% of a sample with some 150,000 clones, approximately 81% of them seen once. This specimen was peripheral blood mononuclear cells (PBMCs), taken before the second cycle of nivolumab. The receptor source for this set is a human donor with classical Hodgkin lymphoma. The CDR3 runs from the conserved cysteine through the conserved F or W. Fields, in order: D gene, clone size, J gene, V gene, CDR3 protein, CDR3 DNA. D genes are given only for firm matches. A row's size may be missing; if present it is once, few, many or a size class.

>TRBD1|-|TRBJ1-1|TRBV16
CASSHPDRAGTEAFF
TGTGCCAGCAGCCACCCGGACAGGGCCGGCACTGAAGCTTTCTTT
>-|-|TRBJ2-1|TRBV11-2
CASSLGTNNEQFF
TGTGCCAGCAGCTTAGGTACTAACAATGAGCAGTTCTTC
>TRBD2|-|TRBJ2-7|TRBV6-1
CASTGTSGTYEQYF
TGTGCCAGCACGGGGACTAGCGGGACCTACGAGCAGTACTTC
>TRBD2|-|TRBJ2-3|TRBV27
CASGRASDTQYF
TGTGCCAGCGGGAGGGCCTCAGATACGCAGTATTTT
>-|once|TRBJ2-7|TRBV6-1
CASSTTGLPYEQYF
TGTGCCAGCAGTACAACAGGGCTACCTTACGAGCAGTACTTC
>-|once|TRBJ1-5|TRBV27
CASSPGAVYPQHF
TGTGCCAGCAGTCCCGGGGCCGTGTATCCCCAGCATTTT
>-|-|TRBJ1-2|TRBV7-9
CASSTLGRTTYGYTF
TGTGCCAGCAGCACTTTAGGCCGGACTACTTATGGCTACACCTTC
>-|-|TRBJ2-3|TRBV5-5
CASSLSGSTDTQYF
TGTGCCAGCAGCTTGTCGGGGAGCACAGATACGCAGTATTTT
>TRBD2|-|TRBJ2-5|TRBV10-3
CAISLAGEGRETQYF
TGTGCCATCAGCCTAGCGGGAGAGGGTCGGGAGACCCAGTACTTC
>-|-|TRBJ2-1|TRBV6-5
CASSYSLVQRGEQFF
TGTGCCAGCAGTTACTCGCTCGTCCAGAGGGGTGAGCAGTTCTTC
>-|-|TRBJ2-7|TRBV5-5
CASSLNSQYIEQYF
TGTGCCAGCAGCTTGAACAGCCAATATATCGAGCAGTACTTC
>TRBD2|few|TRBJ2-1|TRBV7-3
CASSLLAGAGYNEQFF
TGTGCCAGCAGCTTACTAGCGGGGGCTGGATACAATGAGCAGTTCTTC
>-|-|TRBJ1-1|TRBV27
CATSMTSWYTEAFF
TGTGCCACCAGCATGACTTCATGGTACACTGAAGCTTTCTTT
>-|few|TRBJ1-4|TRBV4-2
CASSQDVGSNEKLFF
TGTGCCAGCAGCCAAGATGTGGGGTCTAATGAAAAACTGTTTTTT
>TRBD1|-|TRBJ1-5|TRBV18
CASSSDRYNQPQHF
TGTGCCAGCTCATCGGACAGGTACAATCAGCCCCAGCATTTT
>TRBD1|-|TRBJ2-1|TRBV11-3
CASSYRGTGPNEQFF
TGTGCCAGCAGCTACCGGGGGACAGGCCCCAATGAGCAGTTCTTC
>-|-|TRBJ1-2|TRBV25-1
CASTPGQPNYGYTF
TGTGCCAGCACCCCTGGGCAGCCCAACTATGGCTACACCTTC
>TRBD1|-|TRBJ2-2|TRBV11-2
CASSLVRAGTANTGELFF
TGTGCCAGCAGCTTAGTTAGGGCCGGGACAGCGAACACCGGGGAGCTGTTTTTT
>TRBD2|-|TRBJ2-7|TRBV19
CASSSPQAGDYEQYF
TGTGCCAGTAGTTCTCCCCAAGCGGGAGACTACGAGCAGTACTTC
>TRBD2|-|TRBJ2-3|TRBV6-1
CASNQLAGDTDTQYF
TGTGCCAGCAACCAACTAGCGGGAGACACAGATACGCAGTATTTT
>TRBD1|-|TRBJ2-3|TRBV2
CASSEAPGQGGLDTQYF
TGTGCCAGCAGTGAAGCCCCGGGACAGGGAGGACTAGATACGCAGTATTTT
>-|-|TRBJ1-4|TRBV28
CASSLFQRVGKLFF
TGTGCCAGCAGTTTATTCCAACGGGTAGGAAAACTGTTTTTT
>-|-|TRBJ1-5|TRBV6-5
CASSSQISNQPQHF
TGTGCCAGCAGTTCCCAGATTAGCAATCAGCCCCAGCATTTT
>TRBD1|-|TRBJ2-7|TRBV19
CASSTRQDRVHEQYF
TGTGCCAGTAGTACCCGTCAGGACAGGGTTCACGAGCAGTACTTC
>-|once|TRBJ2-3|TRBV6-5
CASKATTSTDTQYF
TGTGCCAGCAAGGCAACCACAAGCACAGATACGCAGTATTTT
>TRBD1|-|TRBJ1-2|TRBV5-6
CASSLQGTGGEPNYGYTF
TGTGCCAGCAGCTTGCAAGGGACAGGGGGAGAGCCTAACTATGGCTACACCTTC
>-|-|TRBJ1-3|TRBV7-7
CASSLDSSGNTIYF
TGTGCCAGCAGCTTAGACAGCTCTGGAAACACCATATATTTT
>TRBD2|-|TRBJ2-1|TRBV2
CASSEASGGTQFF
TGTGCCAGCAGTGAGGCTAGCGGGGGGACGCAGTTCTTC
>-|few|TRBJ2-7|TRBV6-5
CASSYGGGWSPTEQYF
TGTGCCAGCAGTTACGGGGGGGGCTGGTCTCCCACCGAGCAGTACTTC
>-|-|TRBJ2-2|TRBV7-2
CASSFQGAGGELFF
TGTGCCAGCAGCTTCCAGGGAGCTGGCGGGGAGCTGTTTTTT
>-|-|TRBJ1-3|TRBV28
CASTLSGKISTIYF
TGTGCCAGCACCCTCTCGGGCAAAATTAGCACCATATATTTT
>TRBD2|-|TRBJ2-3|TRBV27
CASSPRLAGGPGTDTQYF
TGTGCCAGCAGCCCCCGACTAGCGGGGGGGCCTGGCACAGATACGCAGTATTTT
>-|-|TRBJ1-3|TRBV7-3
CASSLNFGYTIYF
TGTGCCAGCAGCTTAAATTTTGGGTACACCATATATTTT
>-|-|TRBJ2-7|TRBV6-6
CASSHRTDYEQYF
TGTGCCAGCAGCCATCGAACGGACTACGAGCAGTACTTC
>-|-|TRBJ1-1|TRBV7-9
CASSPLGGFTEAFF
TGTGCCAGCAGCCCCCTAGGGGGGTTCACTGAAGCTTTCTTT
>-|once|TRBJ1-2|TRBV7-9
CASSLGSYGYTF
TGTGCCAGCAGCTTGGGCAGCTATGGCTACACCTTC
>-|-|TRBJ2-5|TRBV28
CASSSGGGGQGQETQYF
TGTGCCAGCAGTTCAGGCGGGGGGGGACAGGGCCAAGAGACCCAGTACTTC
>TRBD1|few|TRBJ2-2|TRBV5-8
CASSLSRDRVPGELFF
TGTGCCAGCAGCCTCTCCCGGGACAGGGTCCCCGGGGAGCTGTTTTTT
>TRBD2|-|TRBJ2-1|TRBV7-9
CASSFLAREGHYNEQFF
TGTGCCAGCAGCTTTCTGGCGCGGGAGGGCCATTACAATGAGCAGTTCTTC
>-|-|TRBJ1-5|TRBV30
CAWSVQGGQPQHF
TGTGCCTGGAGTGTACAAGGGGGGCAGCCCCAGCATTTT
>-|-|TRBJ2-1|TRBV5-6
CASSWYNEQFF
TGTGCCAGCAGTTGGTACAATGAGCAGTTCTTC
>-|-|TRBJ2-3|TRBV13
CASSLFGTTGNVNTQYF
TGTGCCAGCAGCTTATTTGGGACCACCGGCAACGTGAATACGCAGTATTTT
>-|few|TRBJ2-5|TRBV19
CASSIETAQETQYF
TGTGCCAGTAGTATTGAGACAGCTCAAGAGACCCAGTACTTC
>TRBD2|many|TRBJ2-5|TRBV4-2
CASSQAFGRGGHETQYF
TGTGCCAGCAGCCAAGCTTTCGGGCGGGGGGGCCACGAGACCCAGTACTTC
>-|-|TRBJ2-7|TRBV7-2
CASSLEVRAHEQYF
TGTGCCAGCAGCTTAGAGGTCAGGGCCCACGAGCAGTACTTC
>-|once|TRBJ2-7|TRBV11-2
CASSPQLEVHPYEQYF
TGTGCCAGCAGCCCCCAACTGGAGGTCCATCCCTACGAGCAGTACTTC